Following are 15 T cell receptor beta chains from one sample sequenced in a study of blood T cells in healthy people across ages. The use of a sample-barcoded 5' primer and a J-beta primer mix characterized a second PCR of roughly 6 to 11 cycles. TCRdb independently ran MiXCR on the 5' RACE reads; one entry per CDR3 protein. The sample carries 1.5 million to 2 million distinct CDR3 sequences, roughly 30% recorded once. The sequencing input was blood. These receptors originate from a woman aged 25 to 39 in good health.

This clonotype was detected only a few times. V and J are TRBV14 and TRBJ2-1; D is unresolved. Trimming took off 3 bases at V and 6 bases at J, with 12 bases between the two ends. The CDR3 has 14 residues. Germline V gives CDR1 SGHDN, CDR2 FVKESK. DNA of the CDR3: TGTGCCAGCAGCCATTTAGGAGTGGGCAATGAGCAGTTCTTC. This encodes CASSHLGVGNEQFF.

This clonotype was counted ten times or more. This chain connects TRBV7-9 to TRBJ2-1; 8 bases are shared with TRBD1. J was trimmed by 7 bases and V by 1 base; bases with no gene match: 12. Per the germline V gene, CDR1 is SEHNR and CDR2 is FQNEAQ (reference sequence). This CDR3 is built from 17 residues. CDR3 in DNA: TGTGCCAGCAGCTTAGGTGGTGCCAGGGGGCAGTGGAATGAGCAGTTCTTC. Protein sequence: CASSLGGARGQWNEQFF.

This clonotype was counted only a few times. This rearrangement joins TRBV7-2 to TRBJ2-1, with unresolved D. Trimming shortened V by 2 bases and J by 8 bases, and 7 bases separated the two germline ends. The CDR3 consists of 12 residues. CDR1 and CDR2 from the germline V gene are SGHTA and FQGNSA. The CDR3 region has the DNA TGTGCCAGCAGCTTAAGGGAAGATGAGCAGTTCTTC. Its translation is CASSLREDEQFF.

On this clonotype itself: The junction departs from germline at one end; a sequencing error may be responsible. The CDR3 sequence: CASSLGGRGTDTRYF. The CDR3 nucleotides read TGTGCCAGCAGCTTGGGCGGGAGAGGCACAGATACGCGGTATTTT. The chain links TRBV7-8 to TRBJ2-3; the match to TRBD2 covers 7 bases. The CDR3 runs to 15 residues. Germline V CDR1 and CDR2: SGHVS, FQNEAQ.

Concerning this clonotype: A single base separates this from a much larger clone, so it may be a read error. As the CDR3 is not closed by the conserved phenylalanine or tryptophan, this likely results from a read error. The rearrangement uses TRBV10-3 and TRBJ2-3; D may be TRBD2 (6 bases). The CDR3 contains 14 residues. The germline V and J ends were trimmed by 10 bases and 2 bases, with 16 bases remaining between them. Germline loops: CDR1 ENHRY, CDR2 SYGVKD. Here the CDR3 DNA reads TGTGCCACGCGTCTAGCGCAGAACACAGATACGCAGTATTTA. Its translation: CATRLAQNTDTQYL.

This clonotype came up a few times. The V call is TRBV6-6, the J call TRBJ1-2, with a weak D call TRBD1 (6 bases). The germline V gene has CDR1 MNHNY and CDR2 SVGAGI (reference sequence). V gave up 4 bases and J gave up 4 bases, with 22 bases separating them. This CDR3 is 17 amino acids long. CDR3 coding DNA: TGTGCCAGCAGTTTATCTACCCCCATCGGACAGAGCTATGGCTACACCTTC. It codes for CASSLSTPIGQSYGYTF.

This clonotype showed up many times. J is TRBJ2-1 and V is TRBV20-1; 12 bases line up with TRBD2. CDR1 and CDR2 (germline): DFQATT, SNEGSKA (reference sequence). The trim removed 6 bases at V and 3 bases at J, leaving 3 bases unmatched. CDR3 length equals 14 residues. CDR3 sequence: CSAGLAGIYNEQFF. The DNA of the CDR3 is TGCAGTGCAGGACTAGCGGGGATCTACAATGAGCAGTTCTTC.

This rearrangement joins TRBV6-2 or TRBV6-3 to TRBJ2-2; D might be TRBD2 (6 bases). Germline lookup yields CDR1 MNHEY and CDR2 SVGEGT. V was cut by 7 bases and J by 4 bases, with 10 bases left in between. There are 13 residues in the CDR3. The chain's CDR3 is CASIAVLTGELFF. The CDR3 DNA follows: TGTGCCAGCATAGCGGTACTCACCGGGGAGCTGTTTTTT.

This clonotype was counted ten times or more. The rearrangement links TRBV6-2 or TRBV6-3 to TRBJ2-6; D gene ambiguous. The germline V gene encodes CDR1 MNHEY and CDR2 SVGEGT. The length of the CDR3 is 14 residues. Deletions cut 7 bases from V and 0 bases from J, with 7 bases between. The CDR3 sequence is CASTTNSGANVLTF. The CDR3, as DNA: TGTGCCAGCACCACCAACTCTGGGGCCAACGTCCTGACTTTC.

V and J are TRBV7-2 and TRBJ2-7; 13 positions agree with TRBD2. Germline V gene sequence: CDR1 SGHTA, CDR2 FQGNSA. The CDR3 extends over 16 amino acids. V dropped 3 bases and J dropped 3; count of bases not matched to a gene: 5. The CDR3 sequence: CASSFFGTSGNYEQYF. CDR3 nucleotide sequence: TGTGCCAGCAGCTTTTTTGGGACTAGCGGGAACTACGAGCAGTACTTC.

This clonotype was observed a handful of times. J is TRBJ2-5 and V is TRBV2; 7 bases fit TRBD2. Germline CDR1 and CDR2: SNHLY and FYNNEI. V was pared by 4 bases and J by 1 base, with 18 bases of the junction left unmatched. CDR3 length: 19 amino acids. The CDR3 sequence: CASSGSVGLGGEGQETQYF. The CDR3 DNA reads TGTGCCAGCAGTGGTAGCGTTGGTCTTGGGGGGGAAGGCCAAGAGACCCAGTACTTC.

This chain uses TRBV29-1 with TRBJ2-7; D may be TRBD1 (5 bases). Germline-derived CDR1 and CDR2 are SQVTM and ANQGSEA. The CDR3 extends over 12 amino acids. V dropped 3 bases and J dropped 7 bases, with 13 bases sitting between them. The CDR3 region has the DNA TGCAGCGTTGAGGACACCCCCTGGGAGCAGTACTTC. Translation: CSVEDTPWEQYF.

This clonotype was seen many times. The chain joins TRBV7-2 to TRBJ2-5; D unclear. The V end was cut by 3 bases, the J end by 5 bases, with 7 bases between. CDR1 SGHTA and CDR2 FQGNSA come from the germline V gene. This CDR3 region has 12 residues. CDR3 coding DNA: TGTGCCAGCAGCTTTAAAGTCGAGACCCAGTACTTC. It is translated as CASSFKVETQYF.

The rearrangement links TRBV6-6 to TRBJ2-3; TRBD2 matches 10 bases. Germline loops: CDR1 MNHNY, CDR2 SVGAGI (reference sequence). V dropped 5 bases and J dropped 3; count of bases not matched to a gene: 8. The CDR3 consists of 16 residues. The CDR3 nucleotides are TGTGCCAGCAGTCCCCTAGCGGGGGATGGTACAGATACGCAGTATTTT. Residues: CASSPLAGDGTDTQYF.

As concerns this clonotype: A much larger clone lies a single base off, so this may be a read error. The chain combines TRBV29-1 with TRBJ2-5, with no clear D. Germline V gives CDR1 SQVTM, CDR2 ANQGSEA. V lost 2 bases and J 5 bases, leaving 21 bases between the germline ends. There are 16 residues in the CDR3. The chain's CDR3 is CSVESRRAQGRETQYF. The CDR3 nucleotides read TGCAGCGTTGAAAGTCGCCGGGCTCAAGGGCGGGAGACCCAGTACTTC.